This TCR beta chain was identified in a study of regulatory T cells in long-lasting Graves disease. Study details: The definition of persistent Graves' disease was over 5 years of antithyroid drugs with positive TSH receptor antibodies.

Trimming at V came to 5 bases and at J to 4 bases, leaving 11 bases not matched to a gene. The CDR3 contains 16 residues. Germline V CDR1 and CDR2: SGHAT, FQNNGV. Building the TCR beta libraries relied on iRepertoire HTBI primers, and CDR3 regions underwent Arm-PCR. TCRdb re-called the multiplex PCR reads with MiXCR, one entry per CDR3 protein. In the table there are 500,000 to 800,000 distinct CDR3 sequences, around 30% of which are singletons. Time point described: persistent/refractory GD, antithyroid drugs over 5 years with positive TRAb. TCR sequences were obtained from RNA taken from PBMCs. An endocrinology department located in Xi'an, China, was where the patients came from.

This sequence joins TRBV11-2 and TRBJ2-7; TRBD1 matches 10 bases. The sequenced sample was peripheral blood mononuclear cells (PBMCs), obtained when the disease was refractory, from a patient treated with antithyroid drugs. This clonotype was obtained from a female donor with Graves disease. The CDR3 DNA reads TGTGCCAGCAGCCCCGGCAGAGGGACAGGGGTATACGAGCAGTACTTC. Protein sequence: CASSPGRGTGVYEQYF.